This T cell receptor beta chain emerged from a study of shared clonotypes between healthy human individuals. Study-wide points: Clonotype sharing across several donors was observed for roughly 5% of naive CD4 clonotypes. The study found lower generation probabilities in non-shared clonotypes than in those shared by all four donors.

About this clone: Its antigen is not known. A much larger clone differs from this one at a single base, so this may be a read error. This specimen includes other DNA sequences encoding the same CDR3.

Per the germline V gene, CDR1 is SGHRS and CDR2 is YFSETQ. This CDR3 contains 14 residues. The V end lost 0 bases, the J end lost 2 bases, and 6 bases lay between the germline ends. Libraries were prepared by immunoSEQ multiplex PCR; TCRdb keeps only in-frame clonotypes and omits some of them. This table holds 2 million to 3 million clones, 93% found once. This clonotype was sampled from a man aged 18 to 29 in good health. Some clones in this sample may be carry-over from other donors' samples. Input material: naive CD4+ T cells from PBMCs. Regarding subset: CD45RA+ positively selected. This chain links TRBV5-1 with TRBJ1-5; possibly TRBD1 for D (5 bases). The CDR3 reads CASSLVGGNQPQHF. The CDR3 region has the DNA TGCGCCAGCAGCTTGGTGGGGGGCAATCAGCCCCAGCATTTT.